This is a list of T cell receptor beta chains from one sample in a study of T cell responses to AZD1222 COVID-19 vaccine. Sequencing used immunoSEQ multiplex PCR; TCRdb keeps in-frame clones, though not all of them. The data contain approximately 120,000 clones, 88% of them singletons. The sample was peripheral blood, taken 28 days after the second AZD1222 dose. These receptors came from an adult who received the AZD1222 COVID-19 vaccine. The CDR3 runs from the conserved cysteine through the conserved F or W. A D gene is named only where the DNA matches it firmly. Not all rows give a size; the values are once, few, many and, for expanded clones, a class.

v_call	j_call	d_call	clone_size	cdr3_aa	cdr3_nt
TRBV18	TRBJ1-1	NA	NA	CASSLEMNTEAFF	TGTGCCAGCTCTCTTGAGATGAACACTGAAGCTTTCTTT
TRBV5-1	TRBJ1-6	NA	NA	CASSLGQLYNSPLHF	TGCGCCAGCAGCTTGGGGCAGCTCTATAATTCACCCCTCCACTTT
TRBV28	TRBJ2-5	NA	once	CASSSTDRQTQYF	TGTGCCAGCAGTTCTACCGACAGGCAGACCCAGTACTTC
TRBV6-2/TRBV6-3	TRBJ2-7	NA	NA	CASSYSVGTYEQYF	TGTGCCAGCAGTTACTCGGTCGGCACCTACGAGCAGTACTTC
TRBV5-6	TRBJ2-7	TRBD2	NA	CASSLLAGVYEQYF	TGTGCCAGCAGCTTGCTAGCGGGAGTCTACGAGCAGTACTTC
TRBV6-5	TRBJ1-2	NA	NA	CASTRTGYGYTF	TGTGCCAGCACCCGGACGGGGTATGGCTACACCTTC
TRBV4-1	TRBJ1-2	TRBD1	once	CASSQGLGTGGAIDGYTF	TGCGCCAGCAGCCAAGGATTGGGGACAGGGGGCGCTATCGATGGCTACACCTTC
TRBV11-2	TRBJ1-1	NA	NA	CASRRPGTNTEAFF	TGTGCCAGCAGACGTCCCGGGACTAACACTGAAGCTTTCTTT
TRBV12-3/TRBV12-4	TRBJ1-5	NA	NA	CASSFPEPQHF	TGTGCCAGCAGTTTTCCTGAGCCCCAGCATTTT
TRBV4-2	TRBJ2-6	TRBD2	NA	CASSPSGGAGANVLTF	TGTGCCAGCAGCCCTAGCGGGGGGGCTGGGGCCAACGTCCTGACTTTC
TRBV5-5	TRBJ2-3	NA	NA	CASSSTTDTQYF	TGTGCCAGCAGCTCCACCACAGATACGCAGTATTTT
TRBV6-1	TRBJ1-4	NA	NA	CASTLMAGGREKLFF	TGTGCCAGCACCCTTATGGCGGGGGGGAGGGAAAAACTGTTTTTT
TRBV3-1/TRBV3-2	TRBJ2-6	NA	NA	CASSRARFGANVLTF	TGTGCCAGCAGCCGAGCGAGGTTCGGGGCCAACGTCCTGACTTTC
TRBV30	TRBJ2-1	TRBD2	NA	CAWDEETSGSHWNEQFF	TGTGCCTGGGATGAAGAGACTAGCGGGAGCCACTGGAATGAGCAGTTCTTC
TRBV3-1/TRBV3-2	TRBJ1-2	NA	once	CASSQDRLDGANYGYTF	TGTGCCAGCAGCCAAGATCGACTGGACGGGGCTAACTATGGCTACACCTTC
TRBV5-1	TRBJ1-2	NA	NA	CASSITDPYGYTF	TGCGCCAGCAGCATTACAGACCCCTATGGCTACACCTTC
TRBV20-1	TRBJ1-2	NA	NA	CSPSQGDGYTF	TGCAGCCCTTCCCAGGGAGATGGCTACACCTTC
TRBV12-3/TRBV12-4	TRBJ1-5	NA	NA	CASSLRGNQPQHF	TGTGCCAGCAGTTTAAGGGGAAATCAGCCCCAGCATTTT
TRBV3-1/TRBV3-2	TRBJ1-1	NA	NA	CASSQDKGGANTEAFF	TGTGCCAGCAGCCAAGATAAGGGGGGCGCGAACACTGAAGCTTTCTTT
TRBV7-2	TRBJ2-1	TRBD2	NA	CASIRTSGHNEQFF	TGTGCCAGCATCAGGACTAGCGGGCACAATGAGCAGTTCTTC
TRBV9	TRBJ2-1	NA	NA	CASSVTSGNNEQFF	TGTGCCAGCAGCGTAACTTCAGGGAACAATGAGCAGTTCTTC
TRBV5-4	TRBJ1-2	NA	few	CASSLEPDSYGYTF	TGTGCCAGCAGCTTGGAGCCGGACAGCTATGGCTACACCTTC
TRBV6-5	TRBJ1-1	NA	NA	CASSLRLMNTEAFF	TGTGCCAGCAGTCTCAGACTTATGAACACTGAAGCTTTCTTT
TRBV7-2	TRBJ1-1	NA	NA	CASSSHRGTEAFF	TGTGCCAGCAGCAGCCATAGGGGGACTGAAGCTTTCTTT
TRBV2	TRBJ2-1	NA	NA	CASSAHNEQFF	TGTGCCAGCAGTGCCCACAATGAGCAGTTCTTC
TRBV19	TRBJ1-2	NA	NA	CASSILDRVGYGYTF	TGTGCCAGTAGTATCCTGGACAGAGTAGGGTATGGCTACACCTTC
TRBV7-2	TRBJ1-4	TRBD1	NA	CASSLGQGGSPTNEKLFF	TGTGCCAGCAGCTTGGGACAGGGGGGATCTCCGACTAATGAAAAACTGTTTTTT
TRBV18	TRBJ1-2	NA	NA	CASSPRSGAGKENYGYTF	TGTGCCAGCTCACCGCGATCGGGGGCAGGGAAAGAAAACTATGGCTACACCTTC
TRBV5-4	TRBJ2-3	TRBD2	NA	CASSWGGTGYRTDTQYF	TGTGCCAGCAGCTGGGGGGGGACGGGTTATCGCACAGATACGCAGTATTTT
TRBV7-8	TRBJ2-1	NA	NA	CASTPGREQFF	TGTGCCAGCACCCCAGGGAGGGAGCAGTTCTTC
TRBV7-9	TRBJ2-1	NA	NA	CASSQPGGGRTNEQFF	TGTGCCAGCAGCCAGCCGGGGGGCGGGAGAACCAATGAGCAGTTCTTC
TRBV5-1	TRBJ2-1	TRBD1	NA	CASSNPGQGPHEQFF	TGCGCCAGCAGCAACCCGGGACAGGGACCACATGAGCAGTTCTTC
TRBV10-1	TRBJ1-1	TRBD1	once	CASRTGQPHTEAFF	TGCGCCAGCCGGACAGGACAGCCCCACACTGAAGCTTTCTTT
TRBV30	TRBJ1-5	NA	few	CAWRGPSLNQPQHF	TGTGCCTGGAGAGGCCCGTCACTTAATCAGCCCCAGCATTTT
TRBV7-9	TRBJ2-7	TRBD1	few	CASSPGTGLYEQYF	TGTGCCAGCAGCCCCGGGACAGGACTGTACGAGCAGTACTTC